This entry lists 23 T cell receptor beta chains sequenced from one sample in a study of blood T cell repertoires in COVID-19 (dated by TCRdb to 2020 to 2022). Receptor amplification or capture employed the immunoSEQ multiplex PCR assay. In its TCRdb copy, this immuneACCESS table keeps in-frame sequences only and misses some clones. Where compared with another copy, unresolved V genes explain less than half of these, and the others have no known cause. This sample has 300,000 to 450,000 clones in its table, and about 90% of those were observed once. The ten largest clonotypes hold 0.85% to 1.3% of the sample. Sequenced input: PBMCs or T cells enriched from blood (not recorded which). These receptors came from a young woman who had been exposed to COVID-19.

The chain recombines TRBV3-1 (or the pseudogene TRBV3-2) with TRBJ2-2; 12 nucleotides match TRBD1. Looked up from germline, CDR1 is LGHDT and CDR2 is YNNKEL (reference sequence). The V and J ends lost 4 bases and 4 bases, in that order; junction bases with no gene match: 7. The CDR3 is made up of 17 amino acids. The DNA of the CDR3 is TGTGCCAGCAGCCTCGAGGGACAGGGGGCCAGCACCGGGGAGCTGTTTTTT. Translation: CASSLEGQGASTGELFF.

This clone has a single count. V gene TRBV28 combines with J gene TRBJ1-1; D call uncertain. CDR3 length equals 12 residues. The V gene lost 3 bases and the J gene lost 7 bases, with 9 bases spanning the gap. In germline, CDR1 is MDHEN, CDR2 SYDVKM. The CDR3 DNA reads as TGTGCCAGCAGTTTTGGAGTTCTTGAAGCTTTCTTT. Translation gives CASSFGVLEAFF.

This chain joins TRBV30 and TRBJ2-7, with D possibly matching TRBD2 (6 bases). V was shortened by 5 bases and J by 2 bases, with 13 bases between the two germline ends. CDR1 and CDR2 (germline): GTSNPN, SVGIG (reference sequence). CDR3 length equals 13 residues. CDR3: CAWLEGSTYEQYF. DNA of the CDR3: TGTGCCTGGCTGGAGGGGTCCACCTACGAGCAGTACTTC.

The chain recombines TRBV11-2 with TRBJ1-1; 8 nucleotides align to TRBD1. The V and J ends lost 5 bases and 7 bases, in that order; junction bases with no gene match: 9. Germline V lookup: CDR1 SGHAT, CDR2 FQNNGV. The CDR3 is 14 amino acids. The CDR3 is CASSPGQDIFEAFF. In DNA form, the CDR3 reads TGTGCCAGCAGCCCGGGACAGGACATATTTGAAGCTTTCTTT.

This clone appeared a few times. J is TRBJ1-5 and V is TRBV19, with TRBD1 matching 7 bases. Losses at the gene ends were 7 bases for V and 4 bases for J; bases not matched to a gene: 4. CDR1 is LNHDA and CDR2 is SQIVND in the germline V gene (reference sequence). This CDR3 has 13 residues. The CDR3 reads CASKTGTNQPQHF. The CDR3, as DNA: TGTGCCAGTAAGACAGGGACTAATCAGCCCCAGCATTTT.

The V call is TRBV6-2 or TRBV6-3, the J call TRBJ2-5; 8 bases are shared with TRBD2. The V gene's germline CDR1 is MNHEY and CDR2 SVGEGT. J lost 4 bases, V lost 2 bases, and 6 bases had no gene match. This CDR3 contains 15 residues. The CDR3 reads CASSYGAGVVETQYF. The CDR3 DNA reads as TGTGCCAGCAGTTACGGAGCGGGAGTAGTAGAGACCCAGTACTTC.

This clone was observed a single time. The chain links TRBV18 to TRBJ1-5, with 7 bases that match TRBD1. Trimming cost V 2 bases and J 8 bases; bases outside gene matches: 6. CDR3 length: 14 residues. Germline CDR1 KGHSH, CDR2 LQKENI. CDR3 sequence: CASSPDEGAKPQHF. CDR3 coding DNA: TGTGCCAGCTCACCAGATGAGGGGGCCAAGCCCCAGCATTTT.

Only one count was recorded for this clone. J is TRBJ2-1 and V is TRBV18, with 7 bases identical to TRBD2. Germline CDR1 is KGHSH and CDR2 is LQKENI. This CDR3 has 16 residues. V shed 2 bases, J shed 8 bases, and the junction held 12 bases outside the gene matches. The CDR3 DNA is TGTGCCAGCTCACCAAGCCTAGCGGCTGCCAGAGATGAGCAGTTCTTC. Translated: CASSPSLAAARDEQFF.

This clone was seen only once. The chain couples TRBV11-3 to TRBJ2-1; maybe TRBD2 (5 bases). The CDR3 totals 14 residues. Germline V gene data show CDR1 as SGHNT and CDR2 as YENEEA. Between the trimmed V and J ends, which lost 5 bases and 2 bases, there was a span of 10 bases. CDR3 in amino acids: CASSRSGTYNEQFF. In nucleotides, the CDR3 is TGTGCCAGCAGCCGCAGCGGCACCTACAATGAGCAGTTCTTC.

The gene calls are TRBV5-1 and TRBJ1-1, with D possibly matching TRBD1 (6 bases). The CDR3 consists of 16 residues. Germline V lookup: CDR1 SGHRS, CDR2 YFSETQ. The V end was cut by 4 bases, the J end by 5 bases, with 21 bases between. In nucleotides, the CDR3 is TGCGCCAGCAGCCTTGACCCAGGGGAGACGATGACTGAAGCTTTCTTT. Translation gives CASSLDPGETMTEAFF.

V is TRBV4-2 and J is TRBJ2-1; 10 bases align to TRBD2. CDR1 is LGHNA and CDR2 is YNFKEQ in the germline V gene. V dropped 8 bases and J dropped 7; count of bases not matched to a gene: 5. There are 13 residues in the CDR3. The CDR3 is CASWASGSNEQFF. The CDR3, as DNA: TGTGCCAGCTGGGCTAGCGGGAGTAATGAGCAGTTCTTC.

V gene TRBV9 combines with J gene TRBJ2-1; TRBD2 is a possible D gene (5 bases). Between the trimmed V and J ends, which lost 0 bases and 6 bases, there was a span of 16 bases. Germline V lookup: CDR1 SGDLS, CDR2 YYNGEE. The length of the CDR3 is 16 residues. Written as DNA, the CDR3 is TGTGCCAGCAGCGTAGCCAGCGGCCTACATGTCAATGAGCAGTTCTTC. Amino acids: CASSVASGLHVNEQFF.

This chain uses TRBV28 with TRBJ2-1; 8 nucleotides line up with TRBD2. After removal of 6 bases from V and 6 bases from J, the junction contained 19 bases not matched to a gene. Germline CDR1 is MDHEN and CDR2 is SYDVKM. The CDR3 totals 18 residues. The DNA of the CDR3 is TGTGCCAGCAGCTTAACCCTCGCGGCAGCGGGAGATGTCAATGAGCAGTTCTTC. Translated, it gives CASSLTLAAAGDVNEQFF. Complete variable domain (other parts from reference TRBV28 and TRBJ2-1): DVKVTQSSRYLVKRTGEKVFLECVQDMDHENMFWYRQDPGLGLRLIYFSYDVKMKEKGDIPEGYSVSREKKERFSLILESASTNQTSMYLCASSLTLAAAGDVNEQFFGPGTRLTVL.

This sequence joins TRBV29-1 and TRBJ2-1; 7 bases fit TRBD2. The V and J ends lost 8 bases and 5 bases, in that order; junction bases with no gene match: 12. The length of the CDR3 is 14 residues. The germline CDR1 and CDR2 sequences are SQVTM and ANQGSEA. The CDR3 protein is CSSRAASGDNEQFF. The CDR3 DNA reads as TGCAGCTCCCGAGCGGCTAGCGGCGACAATGAGCAGTTCTTC.

The chain joins TRBV28 to TRBJ2-3; 12 positions match TRBD2. Unmatched junction bases numbered 3, after V lost 6 bases and J lost 2 bases. The germline gives CDR1 MDHEN, CDR2 SYDVKM. CDR3 length: 15 amino acids. CDR3 protein: CASSGLAGYTDTQYF. The CDR3 coding sequence is TGTGCCAGCAGCGGACTAGCGGGATACACAGATACGCAGTATTTT.

The chain joins TRBV7-2 to TRBJ2-1, with TRBD1 matching 10 bases. The CDR3 covers 15 residues. In germline, CDR1 is SGHTA, CDR2 FQGNSA. V lost 7 bases to trimming and J lost 8 bases; unmatched junction nucleotides: 11. The CDR3 region is CASTKGGTGAYEQFF. As DNA, the CDR3 is TGTGCCAGCACAAAAGGGGGGACAGGGGCTTATGAGCAGTTCTTC.

The rearrangement uses TRBV10-1 and TRBJ2-7; 9 bases are shared with TRBD2. This CDR3 is 14 amino acids long. The V gene's germline CDR1 is WNHNN and CDR2 SYGVQD (reference sequence). V shed 0 bases and J 6 bases; nucleotides not matched to a gene: 3. CDR3 in DNA: TGCGCCAGCAGTGAGTCGGGACTAGCTGCCGAGCAGTACTTC. It is translated as CASSESGLAAEQYF.

The chain is built from TRBV25-1 and TRBJ1-1; D is unclear. Germline V gene sequence: CDR1 MGHDK, CDR2 SYGVNS. The CDR3 covers 15 residues. V was pared by 7 bases and J by 1 base, with 16 bases between. DNA for the CDR3: TGTGCCAGCACCCTCAGCGGGTCTAGGAACACTGAAGCTTTCTTT. Its protein product is CASTLSGSRNTEAFF.

This clone was seen a single time. Other DNA sequences in this sample translate to the same CDR3. The chain joins TRBV28 to TRBJ1-4; D gene uncertain. Trimming took off 3 bases at V and 4 bases at J, with 9 bases between the two ends. Germline assignment: CDR1 MDHEN and CDR2 SYDVKM. This CDR3 is built from 14 residues. The CDR3 sequence is CASSFRGLNEKLFF. CDR3 sequence (DNA): TGTGCCAGCAGTTTTCGCGGCCTTAATGAAAAACTGTTTTTT.

The chain couples TRBV20-1 to TRBJ2-3, with 10 positions matching TRBD1. This CDR3 comprises 16 residues. Trimming at V came to 3 bases and at J to 3 bases, leaving 9 bases not matched to a gene. The germline V gene has CDR1 DFQATT and CDR2 SNEGSKA (reference sequence). The CDR3 loop reads CSASSWDRGGTDTQYF. The CDR3 region has the DNA TGCAGTGCTAGTAGCTGGGACAGGGGTGGAACAGATACGCAGTATTTT.

This sequence joins TRBV15 and TRBJ1-1, with TRBD1 identical over 8 bases. Trimming removed 2 bases from V and 1 base from J; junction bases left unmatched: 6. Germline lookup yields CDR1 LNHNV and CDR2 YYDKDF (reference sequence). CDR3 length: 16 residues. The chain's CDR3 is CATSRPAGGSNTEAFF. The CDR3 DNA follows: TGTGCCACCAGCAGACCAGCAGGGGGCTCGAACACTGAAGCTTTCTTT. The full variable domain, completed using reference TRBV15 and TRBJ1-1, is DAMVIQNPRYQVTQFGKPVTLSCSQTLNHNVMYWYQQKSSQAPKLLFHYYDKDFNNEADTPDNFQSRRPNTSFCFLDIRSPGLGDTAMYLCATSRPAGGSNTEAFFGQGTRLTVV.

This clone was detected once. The CDR3 sequence: CASSLWTLTGVTNYGYTF. For the CDR3, the DNA is TGTGCCAGCAGTTTATGGACCCTAACAGGGGTTACTAACTATGGCTACACCTTC. V and J are TRBV28 and TRBJ1-2; 7 bases are a match to TRBD1. Germline V gives CDR1 MDHEN, CDR2 SYDVKM. This CDR3 has 18 residues. V trimming: 0 bases; J trimming: 0 bases; junction bases outside the gene matches: 10.

This rearrangement joins TRBV7-8 to TRBJ1-4; D perhaps matches TRBD1 (5 bases). Trimming removed 5 bases at V and 7 bases at J, with 17 bases between. CDR3 length: 15 residues. Looked up from germline, CDR1 is SGHVS and CDR2 is FQNEAQ. The CDR3: CASSPRTVGGEKLFF. In nucleotides, the CDR3 is TGTGCCAGCAGCCCCAGGACCGTGGGGGGTGAAAAACTGTTTTTT.